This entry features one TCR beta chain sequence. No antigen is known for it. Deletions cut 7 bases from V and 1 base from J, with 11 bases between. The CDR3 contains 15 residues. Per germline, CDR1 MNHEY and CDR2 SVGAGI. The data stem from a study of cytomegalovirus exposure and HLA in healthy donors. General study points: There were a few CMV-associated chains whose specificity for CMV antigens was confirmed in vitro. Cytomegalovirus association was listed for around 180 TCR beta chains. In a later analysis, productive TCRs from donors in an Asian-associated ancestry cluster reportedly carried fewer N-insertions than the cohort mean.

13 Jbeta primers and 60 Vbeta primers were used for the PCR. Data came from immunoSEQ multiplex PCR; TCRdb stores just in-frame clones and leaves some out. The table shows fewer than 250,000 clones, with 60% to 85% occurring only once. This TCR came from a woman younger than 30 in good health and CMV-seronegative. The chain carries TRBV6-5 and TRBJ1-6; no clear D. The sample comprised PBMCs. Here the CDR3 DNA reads TGTGCCAGCACCTTAGGACTTTCCTATAATTCACCCCTCCACTTT. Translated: CASTLGLSYNSPLHF.